What follows is one T cell receptor (beta chain) and its context. Its target is not known. The record originates from a study of blood T cells in healthy people across ages. Study-level points and caveats: Observed TCR beta diversity per million T cells went down as age went up. This fall followed a roughly linear course with age.

Primed by a sample-barcoded 5' primer and a J-beta primer mix, a second PCR proceeded for about 7 to 11 cycles. TCRdb independently ran MiXCR on the 5' RACE reads; one entry per CDR3 protein. This sample has 1.5 million to 2 million distinct CDR3 sequences, with over 25% found just once. The CDR3 is 15 amino acids. V lost 6 bases and J lost 2, with 17 bases in between. CDR1 is MNHEY and CDR2 is SVGEGT in the germline V gene. The material sequenced was blood. J is TRBJ2-7 and V is TRBV6-2 or TRBV6-3; D gene ambiguous. The source of this sequence is a woman aged 25 to 39 in good health. The CDR3 protein is CASSPWATTTYEQYF. CDR3 nucleotides: TGTGCCAGCAGCCCCTGGGCGACAACGACCTACGAGCAGTACTTC.